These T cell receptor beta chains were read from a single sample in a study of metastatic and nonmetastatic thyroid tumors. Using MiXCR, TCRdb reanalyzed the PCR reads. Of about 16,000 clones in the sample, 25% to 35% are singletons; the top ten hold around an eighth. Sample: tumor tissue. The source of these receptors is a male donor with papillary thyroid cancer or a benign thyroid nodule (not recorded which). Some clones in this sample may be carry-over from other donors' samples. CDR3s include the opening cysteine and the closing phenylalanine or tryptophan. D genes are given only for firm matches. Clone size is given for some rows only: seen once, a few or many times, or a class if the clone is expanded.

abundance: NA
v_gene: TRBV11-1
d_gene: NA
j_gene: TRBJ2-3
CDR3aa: CASSLGAATSNTQYF
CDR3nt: TGTGCCAGCAGCTTAGGGGCCGCAACATCCAATACGCAGTATTTT

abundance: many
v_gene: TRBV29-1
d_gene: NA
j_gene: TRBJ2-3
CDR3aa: CSVNGNTDTQYF
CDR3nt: TGCAGCGTTAACGGAAACACAGATACGCAGTATTTT

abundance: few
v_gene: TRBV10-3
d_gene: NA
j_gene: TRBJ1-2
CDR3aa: CAISGTPDHGYTF
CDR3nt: TGTGCCATCAGTGGGACCCCGGACCATGGCTACACCTTC

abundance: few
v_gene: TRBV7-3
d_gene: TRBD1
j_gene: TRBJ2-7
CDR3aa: CASSPGQAFSYEQYF
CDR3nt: TGTGCCAGCAGCCCCGGACAGGCGTTTTCCTACGAGCAGTACTTC

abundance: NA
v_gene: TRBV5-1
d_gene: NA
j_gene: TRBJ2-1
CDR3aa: CASSPRGGDEQFF
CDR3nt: TGCGCCAGCAGCCCCAGGGGGGGGGATGAGCAGTTCTTC

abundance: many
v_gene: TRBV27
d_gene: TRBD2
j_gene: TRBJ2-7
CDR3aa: CASKRSGTSPYEQYF
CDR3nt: TGTGCCAGCAAACGTTCCGGGACTAGCCCTTACGAGCAGTACTTC

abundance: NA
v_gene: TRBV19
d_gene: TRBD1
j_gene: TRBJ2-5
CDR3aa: CASSIGRGLNLFLETQYF
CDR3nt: TGTGCCAGTAGTATAGGAAGGGGGCTGAATCTATTCTTGGAGACCCAGTACTTC

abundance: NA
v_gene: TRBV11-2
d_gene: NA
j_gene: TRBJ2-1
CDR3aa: CASSLERISSYNEQFF
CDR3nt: TGTGCCAGCAGCTTAGAACGGATTAGCTCCTACAATGAGCAGTTCTTC

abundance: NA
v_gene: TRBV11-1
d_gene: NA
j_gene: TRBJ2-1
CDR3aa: CASSPWGGTNNEQFF
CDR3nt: TGTGCCAGCAGTCCCTGGGGGGGCACCAACAATGAGCAGTTCTTC

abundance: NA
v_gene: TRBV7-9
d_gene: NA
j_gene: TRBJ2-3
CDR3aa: CASSATDTQYF
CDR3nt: TGTGCCAGCAGCGCCACTGATACGCAGTATTTT

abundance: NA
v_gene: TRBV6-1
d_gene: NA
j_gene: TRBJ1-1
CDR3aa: CASIDELDTEAFF
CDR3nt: TGTGCCAGCATCGATGAGTTAGACACTGAAGCTTTCTTT

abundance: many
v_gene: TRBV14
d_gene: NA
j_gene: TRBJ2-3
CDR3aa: CASSQRYSSTDTQYF
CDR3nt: TGTGCCAGCAGCCAAAGGTACTCTAGCACAGATACGCAGTATTTT

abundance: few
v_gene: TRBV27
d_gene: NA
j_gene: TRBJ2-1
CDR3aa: CASSSRTDSYNEQFF
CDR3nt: TGTGCCAGCAGTTCCCGGACAGATTCCTACAATGAGCAGTTCTTC

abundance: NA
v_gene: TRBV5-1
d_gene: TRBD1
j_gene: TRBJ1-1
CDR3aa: CASSLDTGGTDTEAFF
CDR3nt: TGCGCCAGCAGCTTGGATACAGGGGGGACGGACACTGAAGCTTTCTTT

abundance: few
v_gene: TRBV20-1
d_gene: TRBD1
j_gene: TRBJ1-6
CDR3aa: CSASEGAGSSPLHF
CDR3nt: TGCAGTGCTTCCGAGGGGGCAGGGAGTTCACCCCTCCACTTT

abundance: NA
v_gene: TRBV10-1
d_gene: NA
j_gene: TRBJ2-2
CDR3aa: CASSPGEGRGTGELFF
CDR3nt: TGCGCCAGCAGCCCGGGAGAGGGTCGGGGCACCGGGGAGCTGTTTTTT

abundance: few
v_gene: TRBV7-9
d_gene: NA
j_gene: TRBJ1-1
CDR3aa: CASSLSLGEAFF
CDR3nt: TGTGCCAGCAGCCTGTCCCTGGGGGAAGCTTTCTTT

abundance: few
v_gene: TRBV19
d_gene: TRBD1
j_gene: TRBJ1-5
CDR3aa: CASSISGGGQPQHF
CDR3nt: TGTGCCAGTAGTATATCAGGGGGCGGTCAGCCCCAGCATTTT

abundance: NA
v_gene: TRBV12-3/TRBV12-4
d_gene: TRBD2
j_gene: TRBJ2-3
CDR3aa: CASSPSGSRADTQYF
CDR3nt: TGTGCCAGCAGTCCTAGCGGGAGTAGGGCAGATACGCAGTATTTT

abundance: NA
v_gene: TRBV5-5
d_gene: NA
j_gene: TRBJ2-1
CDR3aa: CASSLPGVDFNEQFF
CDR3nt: TGTGCCAGCAGCTTGCCGGGAGTGGATTTCAATGAGCAGTTCTTC

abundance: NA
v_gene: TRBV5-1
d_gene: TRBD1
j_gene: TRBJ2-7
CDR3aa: CASSLVGTGMPYEQYF
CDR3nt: TGCGCCAGCAGCTTGGTGGGGACAGGGATGCCTTACGAGCAGTACTTC

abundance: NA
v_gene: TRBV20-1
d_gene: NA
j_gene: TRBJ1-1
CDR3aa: CSARDTGGGNTEAFF
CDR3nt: TGCAGTGCTAGAGATACTGGCGGGGGGAACACTGAAGCTTTCTTT

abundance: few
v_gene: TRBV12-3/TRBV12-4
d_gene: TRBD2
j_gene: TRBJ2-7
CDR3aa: CASRGTSGRAQEQYF
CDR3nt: TGTGCCAGCAGGGGGACTAGCGGGAGGGCTCAAGAGCAGTACTTC

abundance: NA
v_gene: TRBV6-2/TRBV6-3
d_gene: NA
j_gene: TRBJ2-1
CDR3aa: CASSFVRGNEQFF
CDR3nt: TGTGCCAGCAGTTTCGTACGGGGGAATGAGCAGTTCTTC

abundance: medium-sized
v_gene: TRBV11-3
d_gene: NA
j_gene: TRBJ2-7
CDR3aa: CASSGTGQVHYEQYF
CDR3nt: TGTGCCAGCAGCGGGACTGGACAGGTACACTACGAGCAGTACTTC

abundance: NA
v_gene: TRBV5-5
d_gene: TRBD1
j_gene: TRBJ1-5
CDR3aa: CASSFRQGAGQPQHF
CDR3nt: TGTGCCAGCAGCTTCAGGCAGGGGGCAGGGCAGCCCCAGCATTTT

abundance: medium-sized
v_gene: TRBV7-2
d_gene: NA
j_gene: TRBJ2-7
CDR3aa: CASSLGGSVAYEQYF
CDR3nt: TGTGCCAGCAGCTTAGGAGGGTCAGTGGCCTACGAGCAGTACTTC

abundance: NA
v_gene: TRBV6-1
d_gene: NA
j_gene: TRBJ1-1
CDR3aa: CASTSNLGPGPAFF
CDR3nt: TGTGCCAGCACCTCCAATCTCGGACCGGGTCCAGCTTTCTTT